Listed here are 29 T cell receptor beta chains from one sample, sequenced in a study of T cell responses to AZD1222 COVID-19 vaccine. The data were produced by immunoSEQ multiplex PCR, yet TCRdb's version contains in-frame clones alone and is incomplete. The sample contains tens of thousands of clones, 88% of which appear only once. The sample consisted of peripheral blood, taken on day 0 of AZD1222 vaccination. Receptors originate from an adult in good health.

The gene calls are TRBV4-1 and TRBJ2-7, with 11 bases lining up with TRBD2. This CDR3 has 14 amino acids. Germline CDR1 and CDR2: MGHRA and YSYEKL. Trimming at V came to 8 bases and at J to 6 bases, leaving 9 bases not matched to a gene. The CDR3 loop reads CASCLAGGESEQYF. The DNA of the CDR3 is TGCGCCAGCTGTTTAGCGGGAGGGGAATCCGAGCAGTACTTC.

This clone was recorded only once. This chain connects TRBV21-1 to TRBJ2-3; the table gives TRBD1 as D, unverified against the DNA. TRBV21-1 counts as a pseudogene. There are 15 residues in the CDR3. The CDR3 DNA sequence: TGTGCCAGCAGTAGATACAGGGCTGGCGCAGATACGCAGTATTTT. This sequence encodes CASSRYRAGADTQYF.

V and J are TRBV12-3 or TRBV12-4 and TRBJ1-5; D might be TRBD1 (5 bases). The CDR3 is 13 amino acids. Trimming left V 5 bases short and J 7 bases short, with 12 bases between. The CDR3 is CASSTDQGQPQHF. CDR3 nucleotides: TGTGCCAGCAGTACCGACCAGGGACAGCCCCAGCATTTT.

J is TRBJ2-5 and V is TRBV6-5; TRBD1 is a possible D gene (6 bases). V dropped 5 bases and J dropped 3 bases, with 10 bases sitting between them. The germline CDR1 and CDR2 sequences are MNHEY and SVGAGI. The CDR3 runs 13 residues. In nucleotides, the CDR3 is TGTGCCAGCAGTCGACAGGCCAAAGAGACCCAGTACTTC. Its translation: CASSRQAKETQYF.

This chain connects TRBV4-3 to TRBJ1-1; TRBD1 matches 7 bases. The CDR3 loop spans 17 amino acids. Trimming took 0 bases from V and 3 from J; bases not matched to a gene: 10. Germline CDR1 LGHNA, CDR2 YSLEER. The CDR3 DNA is TGCGCCAGCAGCCAAGACCCTCTCCAGGGGGGAGACACTGAAGCTTTCTTT. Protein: CASSQDPLQGGDTEAFF.

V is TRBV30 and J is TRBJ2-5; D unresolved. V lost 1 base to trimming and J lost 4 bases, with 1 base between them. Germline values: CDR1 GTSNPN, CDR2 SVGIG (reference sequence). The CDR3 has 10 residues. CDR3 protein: CAWSGETQYF. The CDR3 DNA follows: TGTGCCTGGAGTGGAGAGACCCAGTACTTC.

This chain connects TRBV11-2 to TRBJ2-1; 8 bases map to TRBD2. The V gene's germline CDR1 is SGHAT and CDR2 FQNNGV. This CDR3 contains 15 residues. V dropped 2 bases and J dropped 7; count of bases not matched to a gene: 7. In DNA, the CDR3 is TGTGCCAGCAGCTTAACAGCGGGAGCGGGGAATGAGCAGTTCTTC. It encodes CASSLTAGAGNEQFF.

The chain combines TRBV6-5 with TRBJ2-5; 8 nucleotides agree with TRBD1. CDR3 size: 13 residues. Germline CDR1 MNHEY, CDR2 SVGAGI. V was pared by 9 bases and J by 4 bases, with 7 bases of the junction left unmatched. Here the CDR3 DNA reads TGTGCCAGTACAACAGGGGGGAGAGAGACCCAGTACTTC. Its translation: CASTTGGRETQYF.

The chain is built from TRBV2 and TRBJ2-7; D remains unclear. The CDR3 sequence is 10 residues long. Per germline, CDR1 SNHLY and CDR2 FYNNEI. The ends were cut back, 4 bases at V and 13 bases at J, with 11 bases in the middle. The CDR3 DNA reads TGTGCCAGCAGTGGGGTTTCGTTATACTTC. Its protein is CASSGVSLYF.

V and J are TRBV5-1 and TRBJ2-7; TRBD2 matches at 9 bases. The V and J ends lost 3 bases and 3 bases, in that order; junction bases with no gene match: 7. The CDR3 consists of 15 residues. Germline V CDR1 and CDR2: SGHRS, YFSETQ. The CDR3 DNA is TGCGCCAGCAGCTGGCTGGCTAGCGGGAACTACGAGCAGTACTTC. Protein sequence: CASSWLASGNYEQYF.

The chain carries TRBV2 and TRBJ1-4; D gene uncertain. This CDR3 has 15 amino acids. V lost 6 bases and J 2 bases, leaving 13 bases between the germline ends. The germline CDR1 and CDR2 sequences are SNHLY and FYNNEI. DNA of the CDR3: TGTGCCAGCAGACAAAACCTAAAGACTAATGAAAAACTGTTTTTT. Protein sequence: CASRQNLKTNEKLFF.

CDR3 nucleotide sequence: TGTGCCAGCAGTTTTGCTGGGTCCACAGATACGCAGTATTTT. Residues: CASSFAGSTDTQYF. The genes are TRBV28 and TRBJ2-3; D is undetermined. V was pared by 3 bases and J by 2 bases, with 9 bases between. This CDR3 is built from 14 residues. Germline CDR1 and CDR2: MDHEN and SYDVKM.

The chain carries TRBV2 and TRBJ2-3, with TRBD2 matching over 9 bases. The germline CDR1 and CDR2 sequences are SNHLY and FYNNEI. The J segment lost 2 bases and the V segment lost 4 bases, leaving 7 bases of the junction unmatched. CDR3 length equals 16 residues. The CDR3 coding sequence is TGTGCCAGCAGTGGATCCAGGACTAGCGCCACAGATACGCAGTATTTT. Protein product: CASSGSRTSATDTQYF.

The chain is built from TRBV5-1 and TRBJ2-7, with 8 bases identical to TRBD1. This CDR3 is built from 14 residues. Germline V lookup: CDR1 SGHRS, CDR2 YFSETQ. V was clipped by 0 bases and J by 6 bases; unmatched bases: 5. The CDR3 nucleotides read TGCGCCAGCAGCTTGGACAGGGGGGTGCGCGAGCAGTACTTC. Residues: CASSLDRGVREQYF.

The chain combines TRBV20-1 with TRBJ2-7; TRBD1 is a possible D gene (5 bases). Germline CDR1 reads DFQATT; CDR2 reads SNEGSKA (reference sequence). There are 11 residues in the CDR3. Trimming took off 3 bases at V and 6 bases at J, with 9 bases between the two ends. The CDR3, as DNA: TGCAGTGCTAGGGCTAGGGGCGAGCAGTACTTC. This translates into CSARARGEQYF.

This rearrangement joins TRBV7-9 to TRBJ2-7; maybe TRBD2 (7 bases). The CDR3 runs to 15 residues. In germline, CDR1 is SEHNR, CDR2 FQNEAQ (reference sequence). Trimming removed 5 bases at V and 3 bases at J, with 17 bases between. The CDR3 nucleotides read TGTGCCAGCAGCCGGAGGGGGGGCGCAGGCTACGAGCAGTACTTC. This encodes CASSRRGGAGYEQYF.

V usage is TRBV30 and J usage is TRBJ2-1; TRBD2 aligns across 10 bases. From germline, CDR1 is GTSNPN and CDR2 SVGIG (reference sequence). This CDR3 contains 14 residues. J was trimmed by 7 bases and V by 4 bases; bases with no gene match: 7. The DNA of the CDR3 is TGTGCCTGGAACATCTTAGCGGGAGGAAATGAGCAGTTCTTC. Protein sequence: CAWNILAGGNEQFF.

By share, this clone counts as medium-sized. The CDR3 DNA reads TGTGCCAGCAGTGAGGGGGGACTAGCGGGAGATACGCAGTATTTT. Amino acid sequence: CASSEGGLAGDTQYF. J is TRBJ2-3 and V is TRBV6-4; 12 bases map to TRBD2. Trimming cost V 3 bases and J 5 bases; bases outside gene matches: 3. CDR1 is MRHNA and CDR2 is SNTAGT in the germline V gene. The length of the CDR3 is 15 residues.

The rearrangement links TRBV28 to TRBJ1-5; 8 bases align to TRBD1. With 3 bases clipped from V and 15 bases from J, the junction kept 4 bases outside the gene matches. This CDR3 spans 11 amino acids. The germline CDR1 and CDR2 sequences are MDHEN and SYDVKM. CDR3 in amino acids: CASSFRGRLHF. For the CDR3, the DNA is TGTGCCAGCAGTTTCAGGGGGCGACTGCATTTT.

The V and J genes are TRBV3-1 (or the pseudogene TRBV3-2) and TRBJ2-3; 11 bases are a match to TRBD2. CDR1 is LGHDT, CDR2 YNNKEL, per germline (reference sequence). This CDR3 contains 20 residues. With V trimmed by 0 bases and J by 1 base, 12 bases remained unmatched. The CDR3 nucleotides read TGTGCCAGCAGCCAAGAAGGGAAACTAGCGGGAGCCAGCCGCACAGATACGCAGTATTTT. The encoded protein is CASSQEGKLAGASRTDTQYF.

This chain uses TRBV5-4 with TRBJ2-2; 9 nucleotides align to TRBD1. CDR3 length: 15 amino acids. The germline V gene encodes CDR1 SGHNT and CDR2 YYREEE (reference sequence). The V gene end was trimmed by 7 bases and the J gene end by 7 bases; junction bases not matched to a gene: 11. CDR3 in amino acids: CASGLQGALGGELFF. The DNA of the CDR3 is TGTGCCAGCGGACTACAGGGGGCTCTGGGCGGGGAGCTGTTTTTT. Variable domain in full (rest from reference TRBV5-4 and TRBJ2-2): ETGVTQSPTHLIKTRGQQVTLRCSSQSGHNTVSWYQQALGQGPQFIFQYYREEENGRGNFPPRFSGLQFPNYSSELNVNALELDDSALYLCASGLQGALGGELFFGEGSRLTVL.

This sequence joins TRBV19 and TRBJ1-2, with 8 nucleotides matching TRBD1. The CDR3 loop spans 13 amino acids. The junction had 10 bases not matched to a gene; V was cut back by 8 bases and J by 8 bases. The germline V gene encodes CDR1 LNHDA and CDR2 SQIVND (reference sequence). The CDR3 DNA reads TGTGCCAGTCGACAGGGGTTGGTAAGCGGCTACACCTTC. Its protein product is CASRQGLVSGYTF.

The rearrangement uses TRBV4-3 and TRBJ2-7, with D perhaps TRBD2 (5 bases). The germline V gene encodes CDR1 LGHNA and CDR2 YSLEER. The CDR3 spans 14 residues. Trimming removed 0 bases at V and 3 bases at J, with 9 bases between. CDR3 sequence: CASSQDPRGYEQYF. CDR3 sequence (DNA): TGCGCCAGCAGCCAAGATCCCCGGGGCTACGAGCAGTACTTC.

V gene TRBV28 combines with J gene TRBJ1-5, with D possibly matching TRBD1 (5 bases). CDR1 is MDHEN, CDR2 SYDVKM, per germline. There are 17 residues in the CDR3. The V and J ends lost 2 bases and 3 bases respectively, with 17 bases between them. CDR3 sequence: CASSLPGRRSFNQPQHF. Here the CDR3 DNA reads TGTGCCAGCAGTTTACCGGGACGGAGATCCTTCAATCAGCCCCAGCATTTT.

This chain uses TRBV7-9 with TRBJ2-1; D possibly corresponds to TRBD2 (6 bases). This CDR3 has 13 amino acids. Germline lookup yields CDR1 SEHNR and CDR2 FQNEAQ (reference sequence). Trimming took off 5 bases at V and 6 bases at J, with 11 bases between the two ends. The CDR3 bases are TGTGCCAGCAGCCCCGGAGGGGCCAATGAGCAGTTCTTC. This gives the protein CASSPGGANEQFF.

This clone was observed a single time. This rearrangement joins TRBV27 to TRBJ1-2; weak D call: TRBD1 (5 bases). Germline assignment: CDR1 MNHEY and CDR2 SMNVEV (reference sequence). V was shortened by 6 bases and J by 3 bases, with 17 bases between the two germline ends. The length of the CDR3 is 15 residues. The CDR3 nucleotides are TGTGCCAGCAGAGGGTTAACAGGCGGGGACTATGGCTACACCTTC. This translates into CASRGLTGGDYGYTF.

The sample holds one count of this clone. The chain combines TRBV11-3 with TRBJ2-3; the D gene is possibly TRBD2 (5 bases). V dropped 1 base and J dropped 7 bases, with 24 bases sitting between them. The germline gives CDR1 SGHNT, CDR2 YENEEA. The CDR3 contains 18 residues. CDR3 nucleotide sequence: TGTGCCAGCAGCTTAGCCTCTGCGACACCAGGAGGACGAAATACGCAGTATTTT. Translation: CASSLASATPGGRNTQYF.

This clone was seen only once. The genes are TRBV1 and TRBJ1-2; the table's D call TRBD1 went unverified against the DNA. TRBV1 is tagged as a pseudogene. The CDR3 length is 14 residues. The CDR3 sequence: CTSSQRDSIYGYTF. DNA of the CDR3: TGCACCAGCAGCCAAAGGGACAGTATTTATGGCTACACCTTC.

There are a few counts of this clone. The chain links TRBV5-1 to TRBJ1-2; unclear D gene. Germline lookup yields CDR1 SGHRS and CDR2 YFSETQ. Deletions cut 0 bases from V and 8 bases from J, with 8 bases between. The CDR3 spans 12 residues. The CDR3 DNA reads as TGCGCCAGCAGCTTGGATACAGTCGGCTACACCTTC. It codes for CASSLDTVGYTF.